What follows describes a single T cell receptor (beta chain). Germline-derived CDR1 and CDR2 are SGHTA and FQGTGA. CDR3 size: 13 residues. The V and J ends lost 2 bases and 4 bases respectively, with 8 bases between them. These data come from a study of blood T cell repertoires in COVID-19. Study at large: Samples came from the United States, Italy and Spain, spanning acute and convalescent COVID-19. The cDNA or gDNA used as material had been derived from T cells, B-cell-depleted T cells, or PBMCs.

Enrolment of Seattle patients took place during active infection, and they were followed longitudinally. Original methodology: Amplified reference gene primers provided the basis for estimating nucleated cell counts. The assay was immunoSEQ multiplex PCR, and TCRdb's table has in-frame clones only and misses some. That table is the source of V, J and clone size, and D and trimming were worked out from the DNA. The table has fewer than 300,000 clones, roughly 88% seen once. Sequenced sample: peripheral blood. The clonotype originates from a human donor with COVID-19, enrolled during active disease. The donor label of this sample is uncertain. The rearrangement uses TRBV7-3 and TRBJ1-2, with D unresolved. For the CDR3, the DNA is TGTGCCAGCAGCTTATCGGGGTCCTATGGCTACACCTTC. Encoded protein: CASSLSGSYGYTF.